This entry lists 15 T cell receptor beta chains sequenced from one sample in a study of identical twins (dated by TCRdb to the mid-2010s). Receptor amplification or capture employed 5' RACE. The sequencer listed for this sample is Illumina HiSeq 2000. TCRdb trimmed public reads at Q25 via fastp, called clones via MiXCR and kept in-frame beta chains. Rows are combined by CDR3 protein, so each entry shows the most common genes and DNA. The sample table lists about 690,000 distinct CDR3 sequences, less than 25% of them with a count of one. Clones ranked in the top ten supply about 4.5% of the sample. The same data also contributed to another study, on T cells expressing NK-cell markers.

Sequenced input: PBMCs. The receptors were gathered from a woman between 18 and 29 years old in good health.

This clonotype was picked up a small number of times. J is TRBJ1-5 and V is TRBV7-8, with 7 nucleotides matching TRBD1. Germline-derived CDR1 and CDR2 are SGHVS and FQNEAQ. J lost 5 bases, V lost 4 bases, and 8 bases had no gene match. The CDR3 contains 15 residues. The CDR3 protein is CASSSRGQRDQPQHF. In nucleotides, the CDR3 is TGTGCCAGCAGCTCCCGGGGACAGAGAGATCAGCCCCAGCATTTT.

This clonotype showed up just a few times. The CDR3, as DNA: TGTGCCAGCAGTTTGGGTTCGTTGAGGACGCCCCAGCATTTT. Protein product: CASSLGSLRTPQHF. The V gene is TRBV12-3 or TRBV12-4, the J gene TRBJ1-5, with no clear D. The CDR3 spans 14 residues. V gave up 3 bases and J gave up 9 bases, with 15 bases separating them.

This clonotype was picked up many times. CDR3 amino acids: CAIRTTTTDSGAGYTF. The CDR3 DNA is TGTGCCATCAGGACAACTACTACCGACAGCGGGGCAGGCTACACCTTC. V gene TRBV10-3 combines with J gene TRBJ1-2; the D gene is possibly TRBD1 (5 bases). V was trimmed by 6 bases and J by 8 bases, leaving 25 bases between them. This CDR3 has 16 residues. Per the germline V gene, CDR1 is ENHRY and CDR2 is SYGVKD.

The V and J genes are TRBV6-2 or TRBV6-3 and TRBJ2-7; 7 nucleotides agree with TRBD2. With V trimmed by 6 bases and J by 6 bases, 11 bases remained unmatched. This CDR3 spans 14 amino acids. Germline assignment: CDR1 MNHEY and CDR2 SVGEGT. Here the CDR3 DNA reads TGTGCCAGCAGGGAAAGCGGGAAGCCCCCCGAGCAGTACTTC. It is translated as CASRESGKPPEQYF.

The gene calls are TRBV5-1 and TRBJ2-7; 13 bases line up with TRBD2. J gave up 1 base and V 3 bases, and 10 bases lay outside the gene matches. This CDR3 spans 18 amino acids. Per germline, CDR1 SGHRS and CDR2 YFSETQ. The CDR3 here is CASSSGLAGVPHSYEQYF. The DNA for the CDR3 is TGCGCCAGCAGCTCAGGACTAGCGGGGGTTCCCCATTCCTACGAGCAGTACTTC.

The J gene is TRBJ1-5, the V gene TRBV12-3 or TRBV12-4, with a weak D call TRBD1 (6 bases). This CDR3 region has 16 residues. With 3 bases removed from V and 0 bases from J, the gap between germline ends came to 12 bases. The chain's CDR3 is CASSFYPGHSNQPQHF. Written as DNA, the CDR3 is TGTGCCAGCAGTTTTTATCCGGGACATAGCAATCAGCCCCAGCATTTT.

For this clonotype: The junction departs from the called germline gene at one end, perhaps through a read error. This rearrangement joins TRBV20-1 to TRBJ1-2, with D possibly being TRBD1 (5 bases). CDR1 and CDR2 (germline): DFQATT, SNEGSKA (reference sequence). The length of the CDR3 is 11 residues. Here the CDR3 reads CSARLGPPSVF. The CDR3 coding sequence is TGCAGTGCTAGACTGGGGCCCCCTTCGGTCTTC.

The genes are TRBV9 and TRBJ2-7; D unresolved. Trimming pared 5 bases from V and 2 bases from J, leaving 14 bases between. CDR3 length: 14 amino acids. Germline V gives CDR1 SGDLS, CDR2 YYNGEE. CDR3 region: CASSVEPHAYEQYF. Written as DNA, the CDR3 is TGTGCCAGCAGTGTCGAGCCCCACGCCTACGAGCAGTACTTC.

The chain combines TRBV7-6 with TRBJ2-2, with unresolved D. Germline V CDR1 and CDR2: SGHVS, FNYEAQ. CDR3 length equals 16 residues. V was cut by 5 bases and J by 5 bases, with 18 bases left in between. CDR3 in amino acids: CASSAEAARPTGELFF. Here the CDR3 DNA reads TGTGCCAGCAGCGCAGAGGCGGCTAGGCCAACCGGGGAGCTGTTTTTT.

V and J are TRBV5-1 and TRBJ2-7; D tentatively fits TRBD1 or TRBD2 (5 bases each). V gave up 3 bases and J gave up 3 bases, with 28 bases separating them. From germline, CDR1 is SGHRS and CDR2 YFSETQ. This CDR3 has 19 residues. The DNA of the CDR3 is TGCGCCAGCAGCTATCCCCCGACAGACACAAGACGGGGTAACTACGAGCAGTACTTC. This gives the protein CASSYPPTDTRRGNYEQYF.

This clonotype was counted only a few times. The CDR3 nucleotides are TGCAGTCCAATCGACGAGACTAGGCCAGATACGCAGTATTTT. This gives the protein CSPIDETRPDTQYF. This chain uses TRBV20-1 with TRBJ2-3, with D perhaps matching TRBD2 (6 bases). V lost 8 bases and J lost 4, with 19 bases in between. The V gene's germline CDR1 is DFQATT and CDR2 SNEGSKA (reference sequence). This CDR3 is built from 14 residues.

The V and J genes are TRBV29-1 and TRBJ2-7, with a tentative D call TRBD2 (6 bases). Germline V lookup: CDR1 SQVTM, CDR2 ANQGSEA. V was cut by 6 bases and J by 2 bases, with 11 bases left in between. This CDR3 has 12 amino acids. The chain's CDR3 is CSVTSLAYEQYF. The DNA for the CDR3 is TGCAGCGTGACTAGTCTTGCCTACGAGCAGTACTTC.

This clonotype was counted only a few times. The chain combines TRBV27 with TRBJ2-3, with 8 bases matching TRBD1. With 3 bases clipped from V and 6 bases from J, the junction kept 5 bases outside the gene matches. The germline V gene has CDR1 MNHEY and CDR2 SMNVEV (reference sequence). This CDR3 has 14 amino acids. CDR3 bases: TGTGCCAGCAGTTTTGGCAGGGGGCAGGATACGCAGTATTTT. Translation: CASSFGRGQDTQYF.

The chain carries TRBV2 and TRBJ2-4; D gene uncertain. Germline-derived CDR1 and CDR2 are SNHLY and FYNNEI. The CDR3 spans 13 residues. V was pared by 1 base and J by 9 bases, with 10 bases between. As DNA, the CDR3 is TGTGCCAGCAGTGAAGGGCCTCTAGTCATTCAGTACTTC. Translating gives CASSEGPLVIQYF.

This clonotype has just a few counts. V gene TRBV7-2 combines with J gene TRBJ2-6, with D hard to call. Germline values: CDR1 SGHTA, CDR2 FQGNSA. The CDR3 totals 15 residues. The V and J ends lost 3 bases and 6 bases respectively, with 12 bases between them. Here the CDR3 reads CASSLGGREANVLTF. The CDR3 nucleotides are TGTGCCAGCAGCTTGGGTGGGCGTGAGGCCAACGTCCTGACTTTC.